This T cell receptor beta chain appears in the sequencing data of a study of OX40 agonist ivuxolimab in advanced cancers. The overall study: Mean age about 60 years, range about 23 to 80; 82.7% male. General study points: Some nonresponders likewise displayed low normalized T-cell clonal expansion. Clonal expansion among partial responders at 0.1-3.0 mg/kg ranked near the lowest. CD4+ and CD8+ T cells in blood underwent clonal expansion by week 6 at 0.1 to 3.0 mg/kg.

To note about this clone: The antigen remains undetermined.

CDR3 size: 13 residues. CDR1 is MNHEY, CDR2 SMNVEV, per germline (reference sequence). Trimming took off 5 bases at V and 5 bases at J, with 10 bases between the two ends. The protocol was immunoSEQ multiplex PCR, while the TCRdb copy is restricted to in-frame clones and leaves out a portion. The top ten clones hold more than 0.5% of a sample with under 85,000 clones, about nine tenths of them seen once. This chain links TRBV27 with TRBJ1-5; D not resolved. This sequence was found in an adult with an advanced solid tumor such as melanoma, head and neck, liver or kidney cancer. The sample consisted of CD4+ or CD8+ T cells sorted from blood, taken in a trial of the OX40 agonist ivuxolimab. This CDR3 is CASSVSRDQPQHF. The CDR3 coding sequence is TGTGCCAGCAGTGTCTCGCGGGATCAGCCCCAGCATTTT.